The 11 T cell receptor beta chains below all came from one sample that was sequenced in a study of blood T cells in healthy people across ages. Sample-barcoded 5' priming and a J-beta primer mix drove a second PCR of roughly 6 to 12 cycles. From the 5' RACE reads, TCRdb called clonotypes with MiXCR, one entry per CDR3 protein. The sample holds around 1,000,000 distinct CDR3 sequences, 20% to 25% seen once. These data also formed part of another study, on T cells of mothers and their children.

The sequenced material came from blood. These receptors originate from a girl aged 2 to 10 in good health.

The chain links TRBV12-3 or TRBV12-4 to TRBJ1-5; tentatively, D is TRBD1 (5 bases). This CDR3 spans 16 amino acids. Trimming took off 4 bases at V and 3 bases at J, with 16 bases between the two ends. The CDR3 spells CASSYKGALINQPQHF. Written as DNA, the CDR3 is TGTGCCAGCAGTTACAAAGGGGCCCTGATCAATCAGCCCCAGCATTTT.

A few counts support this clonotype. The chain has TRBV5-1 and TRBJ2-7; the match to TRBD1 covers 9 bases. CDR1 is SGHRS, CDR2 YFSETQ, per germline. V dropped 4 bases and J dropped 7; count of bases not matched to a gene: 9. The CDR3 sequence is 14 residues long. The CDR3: CASSPQTGGGEQYF. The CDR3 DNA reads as TGCGCCAGCAGCCCACAGACAGGGGGAGGTGAGCAGTACTTC.

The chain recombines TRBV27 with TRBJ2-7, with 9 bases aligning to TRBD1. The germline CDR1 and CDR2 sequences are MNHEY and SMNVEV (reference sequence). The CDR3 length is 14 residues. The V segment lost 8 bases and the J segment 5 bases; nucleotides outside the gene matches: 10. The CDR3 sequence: CASGRDRDSNEQYF. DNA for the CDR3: TGTGCCAGCGGCCGGGACAGGGATTCGAACGAGCAGTACTTC.

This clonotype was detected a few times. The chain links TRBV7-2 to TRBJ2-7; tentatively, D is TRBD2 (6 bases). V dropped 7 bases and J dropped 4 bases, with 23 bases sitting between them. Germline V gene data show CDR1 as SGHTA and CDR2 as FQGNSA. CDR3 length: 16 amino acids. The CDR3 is CASTFPSIAEPYEQYF. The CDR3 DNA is TGTGCCAGCACCTTCCCATCCATAGCGGAGCCATACGAGCAGTACTTC.

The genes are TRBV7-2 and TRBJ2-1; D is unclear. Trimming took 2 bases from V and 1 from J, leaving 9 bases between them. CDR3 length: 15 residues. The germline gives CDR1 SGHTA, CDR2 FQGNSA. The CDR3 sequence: CASSLSVTSYNEQFF. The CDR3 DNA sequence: TGTGCCAGCAGCTTATCGGTTACTTCCTACAATGAGCAGTTCTTC.

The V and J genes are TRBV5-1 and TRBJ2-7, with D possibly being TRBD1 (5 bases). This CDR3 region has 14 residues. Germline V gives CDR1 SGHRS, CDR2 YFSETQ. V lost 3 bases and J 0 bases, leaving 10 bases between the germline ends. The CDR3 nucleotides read TGCGCCAGCAGCTCCAGGGCCCCCTCCTACGAGCAGTACTTC. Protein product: CASSSRAPSYEQYF.

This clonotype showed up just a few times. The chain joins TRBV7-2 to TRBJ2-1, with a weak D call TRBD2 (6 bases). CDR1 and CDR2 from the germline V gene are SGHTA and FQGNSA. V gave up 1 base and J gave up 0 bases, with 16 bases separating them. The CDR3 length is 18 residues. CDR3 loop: CASSLGARGFSSYNEQFF. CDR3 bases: TGTGCCAGCAGCTTAGGTGCACGGGGGTTCAGCTCCTACAATGAGCAGTTCTTC.

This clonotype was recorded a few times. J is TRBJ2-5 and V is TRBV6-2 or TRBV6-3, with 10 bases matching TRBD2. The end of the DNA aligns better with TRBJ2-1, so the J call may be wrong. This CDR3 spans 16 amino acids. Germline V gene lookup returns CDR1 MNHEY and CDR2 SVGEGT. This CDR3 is CASSYLETSGPIEQFF. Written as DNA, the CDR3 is TGTGCCAGCAGTTACCTAGAGACTAGCGGGCCTATCGAGCAGTTCTTC.

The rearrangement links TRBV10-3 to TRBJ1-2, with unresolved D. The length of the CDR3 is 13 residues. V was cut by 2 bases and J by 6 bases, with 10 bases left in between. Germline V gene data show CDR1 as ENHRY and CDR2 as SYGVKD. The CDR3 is CAISEMGSHGYTF. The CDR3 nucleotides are TGTGCCATCAGTGAGATGGGTTCCCATGGCTACACCTTC.

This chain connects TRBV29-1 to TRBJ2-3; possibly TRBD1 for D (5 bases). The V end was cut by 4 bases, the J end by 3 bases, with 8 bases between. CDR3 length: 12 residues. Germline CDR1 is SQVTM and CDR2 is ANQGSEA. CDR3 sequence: CSVARVTDTQYF. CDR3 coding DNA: TGCAGCGTTGCCAGGGTAACAGATACGCAGTATTTT.

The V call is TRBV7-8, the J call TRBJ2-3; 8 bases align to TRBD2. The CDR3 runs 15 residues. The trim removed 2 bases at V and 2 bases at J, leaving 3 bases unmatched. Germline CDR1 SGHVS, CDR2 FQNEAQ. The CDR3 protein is CASSLRGGFTDTQYF. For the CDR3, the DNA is TGTGCCAGCAGCTTACGGGGGGGTTTCACAGATACGCAGTATTTT.